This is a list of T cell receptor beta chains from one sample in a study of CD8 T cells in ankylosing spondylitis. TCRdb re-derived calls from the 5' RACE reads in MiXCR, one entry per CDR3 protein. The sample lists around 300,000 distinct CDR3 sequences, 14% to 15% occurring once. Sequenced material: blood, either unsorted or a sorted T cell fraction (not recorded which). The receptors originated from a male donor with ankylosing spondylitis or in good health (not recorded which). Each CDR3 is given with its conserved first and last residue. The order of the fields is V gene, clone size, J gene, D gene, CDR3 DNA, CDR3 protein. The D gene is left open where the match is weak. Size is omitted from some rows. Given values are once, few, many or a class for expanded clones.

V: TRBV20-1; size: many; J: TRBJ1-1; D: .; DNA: TGCAGTGCTCAACCCGGCCTGGAAGCTTTCTTT; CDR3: CSAQPGLEAFF
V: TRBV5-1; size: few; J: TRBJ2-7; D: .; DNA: TGCGCCAGCAGCTTGGAGGCGGGGATCTCCTACGAGCAGTACTTC; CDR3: CASSLEAGISYEQYF
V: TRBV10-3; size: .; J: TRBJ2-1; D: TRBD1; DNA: TGTGCCATCAGTGAGTCGACAGGGAGCTACAATGAGCAGTTCTTC; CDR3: CAISESTGSYNEQFF
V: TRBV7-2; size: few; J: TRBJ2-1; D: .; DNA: TGTGCCAGCAGCTTAGCGGGGGGCCCCCGGTCGGGCTCCTACAATGAGCAGTTCTTC; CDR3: CASSLAGGPRSGSYNEQFF
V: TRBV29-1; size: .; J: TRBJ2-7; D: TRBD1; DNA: TGCAGCGCCCGGGACAGGGTGACGGTAGAGCAGTACTTC; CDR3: CSARDRVTVEQYF
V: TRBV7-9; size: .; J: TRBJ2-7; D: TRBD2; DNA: TGTGCCAGCAGCTTCGTTGGGGCGGGAGTTGTTGAGCAGTACTTC; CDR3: CASSFVGAGVVEQYF
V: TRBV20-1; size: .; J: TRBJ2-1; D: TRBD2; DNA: TGCAGTGCTGATGGGACTAGCGGATTCAATGAGCAGTTCTTC; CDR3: CSADGTSGFNEQFF
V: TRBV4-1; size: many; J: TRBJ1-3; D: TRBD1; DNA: TGCGCCAGCAGCCGACAGGGGACTGGAAACACCATATATTTT; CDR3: CASSRQGTGNTIYF
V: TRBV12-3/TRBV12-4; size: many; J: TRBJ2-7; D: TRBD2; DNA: TGTGCCAGCAGTTTATGGACTAGCGGGGGGTCCTACGAGCAGTACTTC; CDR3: CASSLWTSGGSYEQYF
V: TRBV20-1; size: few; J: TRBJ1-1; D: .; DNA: TGCAGTGCTAGAGATATGGGCACCCACCCTGAAGCTTTCTTT; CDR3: CSARDMGTHPEAFF
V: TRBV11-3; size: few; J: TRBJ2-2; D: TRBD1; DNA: TGTGCCAGCAGCTTAGGCAGGGGGCGGACCGGGGAGCTGTTTTTT; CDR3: CASSLGRGRTGELFF
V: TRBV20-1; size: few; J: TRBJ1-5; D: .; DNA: TGCAGTGCTCCAGATCCTCGGCAGCGCTATCAGCCCCAGCATTTT; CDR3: CSAPDPRQRYQPQHF
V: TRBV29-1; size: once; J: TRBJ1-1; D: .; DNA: TGCAGCGTTGAATTGACGGTGAACACTGAAGCTTTCTTT; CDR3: CSVELTVNTEAFF
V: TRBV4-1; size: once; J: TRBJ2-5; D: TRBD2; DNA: TGCGCCAGCAGCTCATGGGGGACTAGTATAGAAGAGACCCAGTACTTC; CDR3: CASSSWGTSIEETQYF
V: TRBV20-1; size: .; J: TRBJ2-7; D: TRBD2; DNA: TGCAGTGCTACGGGGGGACTACCAACTTCCTACGAGCAGTACTTC; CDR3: CSATGGLPTSYEQYF
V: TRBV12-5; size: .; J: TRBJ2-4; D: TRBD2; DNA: TGTGCTAGTGGTTTGGGACTAGCGACGGACATTCAGTACTTC; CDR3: CASGLGLATDIQYF
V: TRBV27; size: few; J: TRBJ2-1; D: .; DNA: TGTGCCAGCAGTTTATTTGCGAGCTCCTACAATGAGCAGTTCTTC; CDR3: CASSLFASSYNEQFF
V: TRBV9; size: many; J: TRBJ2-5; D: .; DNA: TGTGCCAGCAGCGGTTCCGGGACTGCGGAGACCCAGTACTTC; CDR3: CASSGSGTAETQYF
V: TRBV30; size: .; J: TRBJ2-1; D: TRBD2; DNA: TGTGCCTGGAGTGTTACGACTGGCGGGAGGGGCCACAATGAGCAGTTCTTC; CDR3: CAWSVTTGGRGHNEQFF
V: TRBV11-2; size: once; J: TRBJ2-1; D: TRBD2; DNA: TGTGCCACCGGGGGGGGCTATGAGCAGTTCTTC; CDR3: CATGGGYEQFF
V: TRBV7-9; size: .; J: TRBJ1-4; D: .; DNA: TGTGCCAGCAGCACACAAGTAGCAACTAATGAAAAACTGTTTTTT; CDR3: CASSTQVATNEKLFF
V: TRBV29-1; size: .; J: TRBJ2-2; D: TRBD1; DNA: TGCAGCGTTGAATTGGGGACAGGGAGAACCGGGGAGCTGTTTTTT; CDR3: CSVELGTGRTGELFF
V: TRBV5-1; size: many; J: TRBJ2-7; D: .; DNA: TGCGCCAGCAGCTTGGACCCAGAGTACGAGCAGTACTTC; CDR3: CASSLDPEYEQYF
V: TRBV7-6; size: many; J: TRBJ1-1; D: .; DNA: TGTGCCAGCAGCTCCCATTTACAGGGCACTGAAGCTTTCTTT; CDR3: CASSSHLQGTEAFF
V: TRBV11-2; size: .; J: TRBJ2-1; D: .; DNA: TGTGCCAGCAGCTTAGGGGATACCCTGGATGAGCAGTTCTTC; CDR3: CASSLGDTLDEQFF
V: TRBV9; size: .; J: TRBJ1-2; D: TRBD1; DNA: TGTGCCAGCAGCGTACGACAGGGGGTCTATGGCTACACCTTC; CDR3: CASSVRQGVYGYTF
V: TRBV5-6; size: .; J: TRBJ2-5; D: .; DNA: TGTGCCAGCAGTACCGCCTCCTTGTGGACCCAGTACTTC; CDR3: CASSTASLWTQYF
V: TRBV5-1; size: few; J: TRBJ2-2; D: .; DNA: TGCGCCAGCAGCGTTGGTAGAGGCGGGGAGCTGTTTTTT; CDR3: CASSVGRGGELFF
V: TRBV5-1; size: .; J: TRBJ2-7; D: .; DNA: TGCGCCAGCAGCTTGCCCAGGGGAAAAGCCGAGCAGTACTTC; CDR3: CASSLPRGKAEQYF
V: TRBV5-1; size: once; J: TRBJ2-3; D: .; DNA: TGCGCCTGCGGAGGAGGGAGAGGAGAGGCAGATACGCAGTATTTT; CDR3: CACGGGRGEADTQYF
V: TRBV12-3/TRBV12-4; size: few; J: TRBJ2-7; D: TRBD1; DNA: TGTGCCAGCACCGGGGACAGGGGGCTCGAGCAGTACTTC; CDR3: CASTGDRGLEQYF
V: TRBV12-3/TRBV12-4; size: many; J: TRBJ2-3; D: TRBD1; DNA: TGTGCCAGCAGTCCCGGGACAGGAAGAACAGATACGCAGTATTTT; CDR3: CASSPGTGRTDTQYF
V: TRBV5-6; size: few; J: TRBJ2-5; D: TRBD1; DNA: TGTGCCAGCAGCTCTATGACAGGGGGCGTTTACCAAGAGACCCAGTACTTC; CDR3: CASSSMTGGVYQETQYF
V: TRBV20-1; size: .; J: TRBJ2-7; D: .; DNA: TGCAGTGCTGGCGGGATGAGTCCGGACGAGCAGTACTTC; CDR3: CSAGGMSPDEQYF
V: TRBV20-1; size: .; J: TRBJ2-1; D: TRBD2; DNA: TGCAGTGCTTCGCGGACTAGCGGGATCGATGAGCAGTTCTTC; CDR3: CSASRTSGIDEQFF
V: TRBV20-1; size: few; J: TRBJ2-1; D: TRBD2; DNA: TGCAGTGCGAGGGCGGGGGGCAAAGACAATGAGCAGTTCTTC; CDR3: CSARAGGKDNEQFF
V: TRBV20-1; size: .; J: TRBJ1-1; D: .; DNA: TGCAGTGCTAGCTTAACGGGCCGGGGGGAAACTGAAGCTTTCTTT; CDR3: CSASLTGRGETEAFF
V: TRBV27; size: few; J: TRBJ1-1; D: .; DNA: TGTGCCAGCAGTTTCTTACAGGGGAACACTGAAGCTTTCTTT; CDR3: CASSFLQGNTEAFF
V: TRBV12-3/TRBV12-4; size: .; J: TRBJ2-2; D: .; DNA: TGTGCCAGCGACCCGGACGGAGGGACCGGGGAGCTGTTTTTT; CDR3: CASDPDGGTGELFF
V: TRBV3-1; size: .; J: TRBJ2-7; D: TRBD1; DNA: TGTGCCAGCAGCCAAGATGAAACAGGGGGGCTCCACGAGCAGTACTTC; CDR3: CASSQDETGGLHEQYF
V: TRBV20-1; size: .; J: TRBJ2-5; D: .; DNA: TGCAGTGCTAGAGGACAGGATCGGGGTGGAGAGACCCAGTACTTC; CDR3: CSARGQDRGGETQYF
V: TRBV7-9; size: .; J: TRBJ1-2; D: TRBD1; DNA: TGTGCCAGCAGCTCGACAGGGTTGGGCTATGGCTACACCTTC; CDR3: CASSSTGLGYGYTF
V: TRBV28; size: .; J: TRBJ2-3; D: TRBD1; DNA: TGTGCCAGCAGTTTAGATTACGGGGTAGGGGGCGATACGCAGTATTTT; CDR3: CASSLDYGVGGDTQYF
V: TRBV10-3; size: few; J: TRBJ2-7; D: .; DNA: TGTGCCACCCAAGGGAATTCCTACGAGCAGTACTTC; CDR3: CATQGNSYEQYF
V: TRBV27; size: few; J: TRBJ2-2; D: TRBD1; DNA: TGTGCCATCCCCGGGACAGGGGCGAACACCGGGGAGCTGTTTTTT; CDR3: CAIPGTGANTGELFF
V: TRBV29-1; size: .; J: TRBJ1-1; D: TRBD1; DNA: TGCAGCGTCTGGGACAGGGGGCGAAACACTGAAGCTTTCTTT; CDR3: CSVWDRGRNTEAFF
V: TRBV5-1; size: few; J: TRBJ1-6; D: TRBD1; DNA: TGCGCCAGCAGAACCGACAGGGACGGTTCACCCCTCCACTTT; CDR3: CASRTDRDGSPLHF
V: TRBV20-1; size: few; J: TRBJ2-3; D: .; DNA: TGCAGTGTATTCACCCCCGGGACCTCGGCAGATACGCAGTATTTT; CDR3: CSVFTPGTSADTQYF
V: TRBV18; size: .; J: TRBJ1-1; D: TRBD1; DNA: TGTGCCAGCTCACCATCCGAGGGACAGGGCAACACTGAAGCTTTCTTT; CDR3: CASSPSEGQGNTEAFF
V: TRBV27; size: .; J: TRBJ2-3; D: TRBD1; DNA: TGTGCCAGCAGTCCGCGACAGGGGGAGGAGTATTTT; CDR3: CASSPRQGEEYF
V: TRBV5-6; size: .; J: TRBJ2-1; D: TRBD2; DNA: TGTGCCAGCAGCTTGGCCCCGCGACTAGCGGGAGAAGGCAATGAGCAGTTCTTC; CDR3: CASSLAPRLAGEGNEQFF
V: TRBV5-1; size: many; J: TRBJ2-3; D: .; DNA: TGCGCCAGCGCCTTTCAGGGGGATACGCAGTATTTT; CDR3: CASAFQGDTQYF
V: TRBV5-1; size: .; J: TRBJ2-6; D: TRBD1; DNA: TGCGCCAGCAGCTCGGAATTCACAGGGGGCGCCGGGGCCAACGTCCTGACTTTC; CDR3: CASSSEFTGGAGANVLTF
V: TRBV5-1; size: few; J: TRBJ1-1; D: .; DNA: TGCGCCAGCAGCTTGGGGGACGCCTCATTGGCTGAAGCTTTCTTT; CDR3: CASSLGDASLAEAFF
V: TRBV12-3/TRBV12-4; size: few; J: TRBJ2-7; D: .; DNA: TGTGCCAGCAGTTTAGGGATTGGGGGGGGCCACTCCTACGAGCAGTACTTC; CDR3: CASSLGIGGGHSYEQYF
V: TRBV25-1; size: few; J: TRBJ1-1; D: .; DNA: TGTGCCAGCAGTGATTACATGAACACTGAAGCTTTCTTT; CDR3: CASSDYMNTEAFF
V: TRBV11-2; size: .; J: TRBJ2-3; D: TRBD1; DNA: TGTGCCAGCAGCTTACCCGGGACAGGGGTAGATACGCAGTATTTT; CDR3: CASSLPGTGVDTQYF
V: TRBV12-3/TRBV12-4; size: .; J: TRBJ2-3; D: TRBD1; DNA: TGTGCCAGCAGTCCAGAGACAGGGGCGCGGACAGATACGCAGTATTTT; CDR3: CASSPETGARTDTQYF
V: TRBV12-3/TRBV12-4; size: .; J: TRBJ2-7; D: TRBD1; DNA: TGTGCCAGCAGTCTCATACAGGGGGCTACCGAGCAGTACTTC; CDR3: CASSLIQGATEQYF